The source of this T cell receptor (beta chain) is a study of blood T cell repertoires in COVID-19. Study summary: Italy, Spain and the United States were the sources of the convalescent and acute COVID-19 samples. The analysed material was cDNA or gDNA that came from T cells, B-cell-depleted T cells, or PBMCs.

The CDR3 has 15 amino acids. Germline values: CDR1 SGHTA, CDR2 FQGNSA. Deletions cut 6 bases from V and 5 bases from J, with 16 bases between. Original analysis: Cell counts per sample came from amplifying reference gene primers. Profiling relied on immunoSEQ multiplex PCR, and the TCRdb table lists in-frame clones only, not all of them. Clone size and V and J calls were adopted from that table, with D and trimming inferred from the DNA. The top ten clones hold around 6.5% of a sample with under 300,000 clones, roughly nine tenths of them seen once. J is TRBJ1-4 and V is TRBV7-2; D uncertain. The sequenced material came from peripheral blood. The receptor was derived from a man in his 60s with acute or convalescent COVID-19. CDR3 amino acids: CASRGAGSYNEKLFF. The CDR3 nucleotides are TGTGCCAGCAGAGGCGCGGGGAGTTACAATGAAAAACTGTTTTTT.